The T cell receptor beta chain under discussion was sequenced for a study of CD8+ T cells in alopecia areata. On the study more broadly: Patients received oral tofacitinib, 5 to 10 mg twice daily, for moderate-to-severe alopecia areata.

Notes on this clone: Its antigen is unknown.

RNA extraction was followed by reverse transcription into cDNA, which acted as the sequencing template. Sequencing was performed with immunoSEQ multiplex PCR; in TCRdb, only in-frame clones are kept and a portion is missing. The sample lists 150,000 to 200,000 clones, 58% occurring once. Stated treatment: oral pan-JAK inhibitor, 5-10 mg twice daily. Findings and limits, study-wide: Resident alphabeta T cells of normal skin are also sequenced in scalp samples. While patients received tofacitinib, many expanded lesional clones remained present in scalp and blood. Among the top 100, expanded CD8+ clones were significantly decreased by tofacitinib, as was scalp clonality.

This CDR3 comprises 15 residues. Trimming took off 8 bases at V and 4 bases at J, with 18 bases between the two ends. Germline V gives CDR1 MGHRA, CDR2 YSYEKL. The chain recombines TRBV4-1 with TRBJ1-3, with D uncertain. This TCR was sampled from a human donor with alopecia areata. This specimen was CD8+ T cells sorted from blood, taken at week 24, from a patient treated with tofacitinib. The CDR3 DNA reads as TGCGCCAGCCGTAAGGGCCTTCTTGAAGGAAACACCATATATTTT. Amino acid sequence: CASRKGLLEGNTIYF.